This T cell receptor (beta chain) was profiled in a study of OX40 agonist ivuxolimab in advanced cancers. Sequencing was performed with immunoSEQ multiplex PCR; in TCRdb, only in-frame clones are kept and a portion is missing. This table has 50,000 to 80,000 clones, less than 95% appearing once. CDR1 SGHTA and CDR2 FQGTGA come from the germline V gene. V lost 4 bases and J lost 1, with 11 bases in between. The CDR3 is 15 amino acids. The chain uses TRBV7-3 and TRBJ2-1; weak D call: TRBD2 (6 bases). The source was CD4+ or CD8+ T cells sorted from blood, collected in a trial of the OX40 agonist ivuxolimab. The source of this sequence is an adult with an advanced solid tumor such as melanoma, head and neck, liver or kidney cancer. The CDR3 bases are TGTGCCAGCAGCTCCGGGAGAGGGTCCTACAATGAGCAGTTCTTC. The encoded protein is CASSSGRGSYNEQFF.